The subject of this entry is one T cell receptor beta chain. CD8+CD57+ cell expansion had been shown by flow cytometry in patients chosen for sequencing. Patients had undergone no therapy by the time their blood was sampled. This sample stems from a study of CD8+CD57+ T cells in acquired aplastic anemia. The wider study: When averaged, DNA from sorted CD4+ and CD8+ cells came to 3 to 3.5 ug.

The template for TCR beta VDJ and CDR3 sequence profiling was genomic DNA. TCRdb re-analysed the reads in MiXCR, keeping a single row per CDR3 protein. Of around 200,000 distinct CDR3 sequences in the sample, approximately 48% were seen once. This CDR3 has 14 residues. V lost 4 bases and J 2 bases, leaving 12 bases between the germline ends. The V gene's germline CDR1 is MDHEN and CDR2 SYDVKM. The sample comprised sorted CD4+, CD8+, or CD8+CD57+ T cells (not recorded which) from PBMCs. This chain joins TRBV28 and TRBJ2-7; D possibly corresponds to TRBD1 (6 bases). This receptor was identified in a human donor with aplastic anemia. CDR3 loop: CASSSGQLPYEQYF. The CDR3 region has the DNA TGTGCCAGCAGTTCCGGACAGCTTCCCTACGAGCAGTACTTC. Using reference TRBV28 and TRBJ2-7 for the parts outside the CDR3, the full variable domain is DVKVTQSSRYLVKRTGEKVFLECVQDMDHENMFWYRQDPGLGLRLIYFSYDVKMKEKGDIPEGYSVSREKKERFSLILESASTNQTSMYLCASSSGQLPYEQYFGPGTRLTVT.